This TCR beta chain appears in the sequencing data of a study of blood T cell repertoires in COVID-19. Under the authors' procedure: Estimated nucleated cell counts came from reference gene primer amplification. The protocol was immunoSEQ multiplex PCR, while the TCRdb copy is restricted to in-frame clones and leaves out a portion. D and trimming come from the DNA, and the V and J calls and clone size come from that table. This table has around 140,000 clones, just over 85% appearing once. This CDR3 has 11 amino acids. The germline CDR1 and CDR2 sequences are MNHEY and SVGAGI. J lost 11 bases, V lost 7 bases, and 3 bases had no gene match. Study members were between about 18 and 95 years old and lived in 20 to 25 US regions. Participants reported their clinical history, and cohort assignment relied on those reports.

The chain is built from TRBV6-5 and TRBJ2-2, with 8 nucleotides matching TRBD1. Input material: PBMCs or T cells enriched from blood (not recorded which). This TCR derives from a man in his fifties or sixties who had recovered from COVID-19. In DNA, the CDR3 is TGTGCCAGCACGTCAGGGGGCGAGCTGTTTTTT. It specifies CASTSGGELFF.